Shown below are 9 T cell receptor beta chains from a single sample sequenced in a study of T cell responses to AZD1222 COVID-19 vaccine. Here immunoSEQ multiplex PCR was the method, and the copy in TCRdb shows in-frame clones only, minus some. This sample has around 160,000 clones, with approximately 78% found just once. The sequencing used peripheral blood, collected on day 0 of MenACWY control vaccination. The receptor set was obtained from an adult in good health.

The rearrangement links TRBV5-1 to TRBJ2-1; D possibly uses TRBD1 or TRBD2 (5 bases each). The V and J ends lost 2 bases and 5 bases respectively, with 11 bases between them. The CDR3 spans 14 residues. Germline-derived CDR1 and CDR2 are SGHRS and YFSETQ. The CDR3 here is CASSFTGANNEQFF. In DNA form, the CDR3 reads TGCGCCAGCAGCTTTACCGGGGCCAACAATGAGCAGTTCTTC.

The rearrangement joins TRBV30 to TRBJ1-4, with D perhaps matching TRBD1 (6 bases). The V end was cut by 3 bases, the J end by 3 bases, with 17 bases between. The length of the CDR3 is 16 residues. Germline CDR1 reads GTSNPN; CDR2 reads SVGIG (reference sequence). CDR3 sequence: CAWRPWGAGANEKLFF. The CDR3 nucleotides read TGTGCCTGGAGGCCCTGGGGGGCGGGAGCTAATGAAAAACTGTTTTTT.

This chain links TRBV24-1 with TRBJ2-2; 8 positions match TRBD2. Germline CDR1 reads KGHDR; CDR2 reads SFDVKD. The CDR3 sequence is 15 residues long. Trimming took 5 bases from V and 3 from J; bases not matched to a gene: 4. CDR3 sequence (DNA): TGTGCCACCAGTGGGCGGGGGGACCACACCGGGGAGCTGTTTTTT. Protein: CATSGRGDHTGELFF.

The gene calls are TRBV29-1 and TRBJ2-5; D is undetermined. The CDR3 sequence is 8 residues long. V was trimmed by 6 bases and J by 4 bases, leaving 0 bases between them. CDR1 is SQVTM and CDR2 is ANQGSEA in the germline V gene. The CDR3 coding sequence is TGCAGCGTAGAGACCCAGTACTTC. Translated, it gives CSVETQYF.

This clone has just a few counts. The CDR3, as DNA: TGCGCCAGCAGCTTGCGGGACAGGGAAAATTCACCCCTCCACTTT. Residues: CASSLRDRENSPLHF. The rearrangement joins TRBV5-1 to TRBJ1-6; 9 bases agree with TRBD1. Germline V gene lookup returns CDR1 SGHRS and CDR2 YFSETQ. The CDR3 is made up of 15 amino acids. With V trimmed by 1 base and J by 7 bases, 3 bases remained unmatched.

The count of this clone is one. The genes are TRBV7-2 and TRBJ2-7; D remains unclear. CDR3 length: 12 residues. Germline values: CDR1 SGHTA, CDR2 FQGNSA. V lost 4 bases and J lost 6, with 10 bases in between. The CDR3 region is CASSSQLVEQYF. CDR3 bases: TGTGCCAGCAGCTCCCAGCTGGTCGAGCAGTACTTC.

This sequence joins TRBV28 and TRBJ1-4, with TRBD1 as a possible D gene (6 bases). The CDR3 is made up of 17 amino acids. Looked up from germline, CDR1 is MDHEN and CDR2 is SYDVKM. Between the trimmed V and J ends, which lost 4 bases and 2 bases, there was a span of 17 bases. CDR3 DNA sequence: TGTGCCAGCAGTTCATATATCGGTGGGGGCACTAATGAAAAACTGTTTTTT. Residues: CASSSYIGGGTNEKLFF.

V and J are TRBV5-1 and TRBJ2-7; D perhaps matches TRBD1 (6 bases). The CDR3 loop spans 15 amino acids. Germline CDR1 reads SGHRS; CDR2 reads YFSETQ. V was trimmed by 2 bases and J by 1 base, leaving 13 bases between them. The CDR3 reads CASSFQDSRSYEQYF. The CDR3 coding sequence is TGCGCCAGCAGCTTCCAGGACAGTAGGTCCTACGAGCAGTACTTC.

This chain links TRBV7-8 with TRBJ1-4; no firm D call. This CDR3 comprises 14 residues. From germline, CDR1 is SGHVS and CDR2 FQNEAQ. Trimming left V 1 base short and J 4 bases short, with 7 bases between. CDR3 sequence reads: CASSLGTFNEKLFF. CDR3 nucleotide sequence: TGTGCCAGCAGCTTAGGGACCTTTAATGAAAAACTGTTTTTT. The full variable domain, rest sourced from reference TRBV7-8 and TRBJ1-4, is GAGVSQSPRYKVAKRGQDVALRCDPISGHVSLFWYQQALGQGPEFLTYFQNEAQLDKSGLPSDRFFAERPEGSVSTLKIQRTQQEDSAVYLCASSLGTFNEKLFFGSGTQLSVL.